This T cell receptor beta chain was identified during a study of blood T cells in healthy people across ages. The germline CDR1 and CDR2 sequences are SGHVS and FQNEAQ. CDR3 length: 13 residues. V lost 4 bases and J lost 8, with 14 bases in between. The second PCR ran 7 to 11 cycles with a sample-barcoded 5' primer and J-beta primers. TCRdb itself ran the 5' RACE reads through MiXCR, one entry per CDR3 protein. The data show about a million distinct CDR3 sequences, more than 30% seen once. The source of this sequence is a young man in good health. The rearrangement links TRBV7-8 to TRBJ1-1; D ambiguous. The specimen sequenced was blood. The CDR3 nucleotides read TGTGCCAGCAGCTCGATTTCGTCTGGGGAAGCTTTCTTT. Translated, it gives CASSSISSGEAFF.